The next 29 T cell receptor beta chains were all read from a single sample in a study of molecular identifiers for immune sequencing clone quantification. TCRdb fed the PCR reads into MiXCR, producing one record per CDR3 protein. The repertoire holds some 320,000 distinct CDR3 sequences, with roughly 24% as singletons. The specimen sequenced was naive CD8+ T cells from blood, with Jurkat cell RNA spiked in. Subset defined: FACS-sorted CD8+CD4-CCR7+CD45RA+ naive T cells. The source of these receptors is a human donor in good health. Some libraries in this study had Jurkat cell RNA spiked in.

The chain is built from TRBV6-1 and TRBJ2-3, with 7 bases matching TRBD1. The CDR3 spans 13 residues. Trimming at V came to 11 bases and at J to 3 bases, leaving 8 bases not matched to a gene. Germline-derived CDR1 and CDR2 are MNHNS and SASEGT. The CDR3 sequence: CAAQTGVTDTQYF. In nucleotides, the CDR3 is TGTGCCGCACAAACAGGGGTGACAGATACGCAGTATTTT.

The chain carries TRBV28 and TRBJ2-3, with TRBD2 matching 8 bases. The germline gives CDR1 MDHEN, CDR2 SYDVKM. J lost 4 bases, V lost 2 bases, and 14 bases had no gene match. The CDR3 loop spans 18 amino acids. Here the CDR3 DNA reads TGTGCCAGCAGTTTAGTCGGGTACAGCGGGAGTATCGCAGATACGCAGTATTTT. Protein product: CASSLVGYSGSIADTQYF. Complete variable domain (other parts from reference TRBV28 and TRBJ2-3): DVKVTQSSRYLVKRTGEKVFLECVQDMDHENMFWYRQDPGLGLRLIYFSYDVKMKEKGDIPEGYSVSREKKERFSLILESASTNQTSMYLCASSLVGYSGSIADTQYFGPGTRLTVL.

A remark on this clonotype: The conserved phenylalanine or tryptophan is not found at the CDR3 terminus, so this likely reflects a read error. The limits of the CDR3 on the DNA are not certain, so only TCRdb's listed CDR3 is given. CDR3 in amino acids: CASSLGWRGLI. This chain uses TRBV7-9 with TRBJ2-7; the table's D call TRBD1 went unverified against the DNA. The germline V gene has CDR1 SEHNR and CDR2 FQNEAQ (reference sequence). The CDR3 is 11 amino acids long, termini counted.

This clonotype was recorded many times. The CDR3 DNA sequence: TGCAGCGTTGTGCGGGGTGAGCAGTTCTTC. Amino acids: CSVVRGEQFF. The V call is TRBV29-1, the J call TRBJ2-1; D might be TRBD2 (6 bases). V lost 4 bases and J 9 bases, leaving 7 bases between the germline ends. Looked up from germline, CDR1 is SQVTM and CDR2 is ANQGSEA. The CDR3 is 10 amino acids.

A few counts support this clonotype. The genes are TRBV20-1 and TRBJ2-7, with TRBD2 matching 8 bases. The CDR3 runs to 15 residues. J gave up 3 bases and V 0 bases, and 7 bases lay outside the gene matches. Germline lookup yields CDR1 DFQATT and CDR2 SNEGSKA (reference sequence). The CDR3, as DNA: TGCAGTGCTAGAGATCTTACTAGCGGAAACTACGAGCAGTACTTC. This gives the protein CSARDLTSGNYEQYF.

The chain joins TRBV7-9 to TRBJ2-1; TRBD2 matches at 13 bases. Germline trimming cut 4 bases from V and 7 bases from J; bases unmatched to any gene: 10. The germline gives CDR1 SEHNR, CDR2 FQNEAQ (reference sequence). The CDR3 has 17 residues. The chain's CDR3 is CASSSGLAGPRRNEQFF. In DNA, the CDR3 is TGTGCCAGCAGCTCGGGACTAGCGGGGCCTCGGAGGAATGAGCAGTTCTTC. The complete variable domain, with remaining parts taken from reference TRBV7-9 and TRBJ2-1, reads DTGVSQNPRHKITKRGQNVTFRCDPISEHNRLYWYRQTLGQGPEFLTYFQNEAQLEKSRLLSDRFSAERPKGSFSTLEIQRTEQGDSAMYLCASSSGLAGPRRNEQFFGPGTRLTVL.

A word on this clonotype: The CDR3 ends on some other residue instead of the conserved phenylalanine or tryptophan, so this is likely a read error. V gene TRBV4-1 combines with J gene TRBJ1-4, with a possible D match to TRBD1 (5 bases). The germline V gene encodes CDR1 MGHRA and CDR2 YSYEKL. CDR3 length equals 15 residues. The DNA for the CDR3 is TGCGCCAGCGGCCAAGATCGGGACCCTCGCTTAAGACTGTTTCTT. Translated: CASGQDRDPRLRLFL.

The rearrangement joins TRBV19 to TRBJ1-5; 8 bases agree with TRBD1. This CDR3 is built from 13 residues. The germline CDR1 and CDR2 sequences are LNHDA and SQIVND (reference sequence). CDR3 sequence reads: CGSGQGQNQPQHF. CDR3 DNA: TGTGGCAGCGGACAGGGCCAAAATCAGCCCCAGCATTTT.

The CDR3 is CASSTGTGDNQPQHF. The DNA for the CDR3 is TGTGCCAGTAGTACCGGGACAGGAGACAATCAGCCCCAGCATTTT. The chain uses TRBV19 and TRBJ1-5, with 8 bases that match TRBD1. Germline loops: CDR1 LNHDA, CDR2 SQIVND (reference sequence). Trimming cost V 4 bases and J 3 bases; bases outside gene matches: 5. The CDR3 loop spans 15 amino acids.

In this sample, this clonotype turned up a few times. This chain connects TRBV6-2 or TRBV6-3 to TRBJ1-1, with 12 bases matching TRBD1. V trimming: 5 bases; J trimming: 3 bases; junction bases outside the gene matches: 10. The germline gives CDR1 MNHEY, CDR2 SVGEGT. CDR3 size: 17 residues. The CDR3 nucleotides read TGTGCCAGCAGTACGAGGGACAGGGGGCTCTATGACACTGAAGCTTTCTTT. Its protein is CASSTRDRGLYDTEAFF.

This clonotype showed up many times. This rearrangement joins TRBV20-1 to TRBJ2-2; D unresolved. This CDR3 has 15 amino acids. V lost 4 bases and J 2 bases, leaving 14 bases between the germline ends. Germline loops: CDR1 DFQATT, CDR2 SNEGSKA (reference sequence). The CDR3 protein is CSANAGDTNTGELFF. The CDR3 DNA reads TGCAGTGCTAATGCCGGAGACACAAACACCGGGGAGCTGTTTTTT.

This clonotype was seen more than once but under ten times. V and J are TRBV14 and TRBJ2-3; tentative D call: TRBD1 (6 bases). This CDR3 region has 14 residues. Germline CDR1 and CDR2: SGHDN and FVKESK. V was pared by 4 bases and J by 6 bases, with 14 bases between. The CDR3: CASSLTTGPDTQYF. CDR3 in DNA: TGTGCCAGCAGCCTCACAACAGGGCCCGATACGCAGTATTTT.

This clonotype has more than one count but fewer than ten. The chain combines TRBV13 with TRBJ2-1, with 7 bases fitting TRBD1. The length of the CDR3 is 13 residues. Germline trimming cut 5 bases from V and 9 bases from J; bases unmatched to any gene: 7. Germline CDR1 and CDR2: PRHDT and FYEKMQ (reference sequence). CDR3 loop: CASSPGQVLEQFF. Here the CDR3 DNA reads TGTGCCAGCAGCCCTGGACAGGTTCTTGAGCAGTTCTTC.

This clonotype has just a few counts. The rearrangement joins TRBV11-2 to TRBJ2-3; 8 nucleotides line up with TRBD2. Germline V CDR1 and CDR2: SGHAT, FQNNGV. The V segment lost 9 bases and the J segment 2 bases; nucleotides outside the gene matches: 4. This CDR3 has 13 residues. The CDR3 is CASLAGFTDTQYF. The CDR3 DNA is TGTGCCAGTTTAGCGGGGTTCACAGATACGCAGTATTTT.

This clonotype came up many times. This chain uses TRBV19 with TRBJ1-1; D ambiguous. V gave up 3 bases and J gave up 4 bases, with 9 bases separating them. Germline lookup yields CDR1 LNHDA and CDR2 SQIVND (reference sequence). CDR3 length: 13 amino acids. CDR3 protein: CASSMGSGTEAFF. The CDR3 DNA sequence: TGTGCCAGTAGTATGGGCTCGGGCACTGAAGCTTTCTTT. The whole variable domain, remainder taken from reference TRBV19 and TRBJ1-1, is DGGITQSPKYLFRKEGQNVTLSCEQNLNHDAMYWYRQDPGQGLRLIYYSQIVNDFQKGDIAEGYSVSREKKESFPLTVTSAQKNPTAFYLCASSMGSGTEAFFGQGTRLTVV.

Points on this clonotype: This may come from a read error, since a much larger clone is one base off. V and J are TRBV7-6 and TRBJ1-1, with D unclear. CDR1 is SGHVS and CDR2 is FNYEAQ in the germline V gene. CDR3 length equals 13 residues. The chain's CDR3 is CASRGGSSTVAFF. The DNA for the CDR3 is TGTGCCAGCAGGGGAGGGTCGAGCACTGTAGCTTTCTTT.

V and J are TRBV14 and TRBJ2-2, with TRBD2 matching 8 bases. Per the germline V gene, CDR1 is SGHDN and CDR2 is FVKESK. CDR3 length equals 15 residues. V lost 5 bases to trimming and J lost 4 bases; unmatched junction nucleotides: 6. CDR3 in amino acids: CASSIGTRVTGELFF. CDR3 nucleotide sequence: TGTGCCAGCAGCATCGGGACTAGAGTCACCGGGGAGCTGTTTTTT.

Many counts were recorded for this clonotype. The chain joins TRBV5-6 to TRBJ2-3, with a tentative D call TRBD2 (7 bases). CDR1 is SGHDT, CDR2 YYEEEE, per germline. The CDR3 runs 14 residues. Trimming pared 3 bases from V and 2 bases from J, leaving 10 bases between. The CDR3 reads CASSWGGFTDTQYF. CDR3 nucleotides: TGTGCCAGCAGCTGGGGGGGCTTCACAGATACGCAGTATTTT.

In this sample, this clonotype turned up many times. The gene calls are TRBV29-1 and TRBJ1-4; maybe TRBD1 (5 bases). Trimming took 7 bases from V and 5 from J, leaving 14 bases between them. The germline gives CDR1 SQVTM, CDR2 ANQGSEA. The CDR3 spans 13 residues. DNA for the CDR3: TGCAGCGCCGTGGGGGGAAGAAATGAAAAACTGTTTTTT. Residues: CSAVGGRNEKLFF.

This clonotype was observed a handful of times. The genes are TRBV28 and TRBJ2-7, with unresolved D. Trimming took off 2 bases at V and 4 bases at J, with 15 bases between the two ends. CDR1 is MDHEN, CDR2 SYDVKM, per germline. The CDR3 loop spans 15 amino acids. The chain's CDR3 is CASSLTGALGYEQYF. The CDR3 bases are TGTGCCAGCAGTTTAACTGGAGCCCTGGGGTACGAGCAGTACTTC.

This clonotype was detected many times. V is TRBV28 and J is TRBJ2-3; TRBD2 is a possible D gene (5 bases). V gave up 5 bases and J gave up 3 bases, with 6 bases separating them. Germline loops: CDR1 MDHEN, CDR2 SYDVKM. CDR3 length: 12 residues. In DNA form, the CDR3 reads TGTGCCAGCAGTGGGAGAACAGATACGCAGTATTTT. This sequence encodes CASSGRTDTQYF. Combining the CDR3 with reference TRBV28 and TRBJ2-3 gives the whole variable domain DVKVTQSSRYLVKRTGEKVFLECVQDMDHENMFWYRQDPGLGLRLIYFSYDVKMKEKGDIPEGYSVSREKKERFSLILESASTNQTSMYLCASSGRTDTQYFGPGTRLTVL.

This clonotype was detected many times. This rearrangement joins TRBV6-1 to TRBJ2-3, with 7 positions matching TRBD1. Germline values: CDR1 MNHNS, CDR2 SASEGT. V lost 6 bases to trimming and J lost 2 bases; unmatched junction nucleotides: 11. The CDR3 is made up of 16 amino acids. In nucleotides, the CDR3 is TGTGCCAGCAGGGCCCACCGGGACAGACCCACAGATACGCAGTATTTT. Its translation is CASRAHRDRPTDTQYF.

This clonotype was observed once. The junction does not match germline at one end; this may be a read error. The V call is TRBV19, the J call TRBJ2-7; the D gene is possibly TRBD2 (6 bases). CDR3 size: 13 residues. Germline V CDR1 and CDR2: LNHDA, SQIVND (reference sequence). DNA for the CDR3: TGTACCAGTAGTATAGATAGCGGAAACGAGCAGTACTTC. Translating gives CTSSIDSGNEQYF.

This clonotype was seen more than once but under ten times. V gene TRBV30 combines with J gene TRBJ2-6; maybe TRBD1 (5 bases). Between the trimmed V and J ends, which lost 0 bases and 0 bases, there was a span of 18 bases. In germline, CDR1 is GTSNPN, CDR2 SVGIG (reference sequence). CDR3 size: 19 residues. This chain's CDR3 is CAWSVRFGAPVSGANVLTF. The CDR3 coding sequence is TGTGCCTGGAGTGTACGGTTTGGGGCCCCGGTCTCTGGGGCCAACGTCCTGACTTTC.

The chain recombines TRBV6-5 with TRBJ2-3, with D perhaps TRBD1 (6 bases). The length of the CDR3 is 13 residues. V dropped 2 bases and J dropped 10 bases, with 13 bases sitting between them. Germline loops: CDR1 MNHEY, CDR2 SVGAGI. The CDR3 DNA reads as TGTGCCAGCAGTTACCAACAGGGCTTGGCGCAGTATTTT. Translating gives CASSYQQGLAQYF.

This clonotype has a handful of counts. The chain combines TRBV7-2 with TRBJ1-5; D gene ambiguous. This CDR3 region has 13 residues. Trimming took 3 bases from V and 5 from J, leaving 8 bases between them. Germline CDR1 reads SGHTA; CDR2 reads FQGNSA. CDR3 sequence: CASSFWGDQPQHF. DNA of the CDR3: TGTGCCAGCAGCTTTTGGGGTGATCAGCCCCAGCATTTT.

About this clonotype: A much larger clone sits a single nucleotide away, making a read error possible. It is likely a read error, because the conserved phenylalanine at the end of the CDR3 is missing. CDR3 nucleotides: TGTGCCAGCAACGGGAGGCGGAACACTGAAGCTTTCTTG. The encoded protein is CASNGRRNTEAFL. The V gene is TRBV6-6, the J gene TRBJ1-1, with D unclear. Germline V lookup: CDR1 MNHNY, CDR2 SVGAGI (reference sequence). V was cut by 7 bases and J by 1 base, with 10 bases left in between. The CDR3 runs to 13 residues.

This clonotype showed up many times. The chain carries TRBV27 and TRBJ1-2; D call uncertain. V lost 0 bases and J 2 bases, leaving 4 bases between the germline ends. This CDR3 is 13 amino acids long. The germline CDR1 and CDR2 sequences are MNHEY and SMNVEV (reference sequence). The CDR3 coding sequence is TGTGCCAGCAGTTTATCTATAAACTATGGCTACACCTTC. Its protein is CASSLSINYGYTF.

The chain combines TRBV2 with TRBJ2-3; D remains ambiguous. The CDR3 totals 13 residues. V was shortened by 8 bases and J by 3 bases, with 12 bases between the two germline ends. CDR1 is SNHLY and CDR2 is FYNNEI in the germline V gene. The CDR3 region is CASSRLATDTQYF. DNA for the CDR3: TGTGCCAGCTCTCGATTAGCAACAGATACGCAGTATTTT.